The 22 T cell receptor beta chains below all came from one sample that was sequenced in a study of T-cell memory formation after mild COVID-19. TCRdb reanalysed the 5' RACE reads using MiXCR and keeps one entry per CDR3 protein. This table holds about 560,000 distinct CDR3 sequences, under 20% found once. The specimen was PBMCs or a T cell subset sorted from them (not recorded which). Source of these receptors: an adult woman who had mild COVID-19 (a few samples of this study predate the infection). Cell type and time point are not known.

This clonotype was detected ten times or more. The chain links TRBV4-2 to TRBJ2-1; 7 bases agree with TRBD2. J gave up 6 bases and V 0 bases, and 8 bases lay outside the gene matches. Germline loops: CDR1 LGHNA, CDR2 YNFKEQ. The CDR3 loop spans 16 amino acids. The CDR3 protein is CASSQDPSGALNEQFF. Here the CDR3 DNA reads TGTGCCAGCAGCCAAGACCCCAGCGGGGCACTCAATGAGCAGTTCTTC.

This chain uses TRBV28 with TRBJ2-7; 8 bases align to TRBD1. CDR1 is MDHEN and CDR2 is SYDVKM in the germline V gene. The CDR3 sequence is 14 residues long. With V trimmed by 5 bases and J by 5 bases, 8 bases remained unmatched. Here the CDR3 DNA reads TGTGCCAGCAGTACCGGACAGGGACCCCACGAGCAGTACTTC. Translating gives CASSTGQGPHEQYF.

The table lists this clonotype with a count of one. The chain is built from TRBV19 and TRBJ1-1; a possible D gene is TRBD1 (5 bases). Germline CDR1 reads LNHDA; CDR2 reads SQIVND (reference sequence). The CDR3 is 12 residues long. V lost 0 bases and J lost 11, with 10 bases in between. Here the CDR3 reads CASSIEGDGAFF. Here the CDR3 DNA reads TGTGCCAGTAGTATAGAAGGGGATGGCGCTTTCTTT.

At least ten counts were recorded for this clonotype. The chain links TRBV6-2 or TRBV6-3 to TRBJ2-3; D is unclear. CDR3 length: 14 residues. Per germline, CDR1 MNHEY and CDR2 SVGEGT. Trimming took off 6 bases at V and 2 bases at J, with 12 bases between the two ends. CDR3 loop: CASSLGSFTDTQYF. The CDR3 nucleotides are TGTGCCAGCAGCCTTGGATCATTCACAGATACGCAGTATTTT.

This clonotype occurred many times. This rearrangement joins TRBV12-3 or TRBV12-4 to TRBJ1-1, with D possibly being TRBD1 (5 bases). This CDR3 comprises 12 residues. The V gene lost 4 bases and the J gene lost 7 bases, with 10 bases spanning the gap. The CDR3 sequence: CASSWGTVEAFF. CDR3 DNA sequence: TGTGCCAGCAGTTGGGGGACTGTTGAAGCTTTCTTT.

This chain connects TRBV9 to TRBJ2-1, with D hard to call. V shed 7 bases and J shed 6 bases, with 14 bases lying between them. The CDR3 is 13 amino acids. Germline loops: CDR1 SGDLS, CDR2 YYNGEE. The DNA of the CDR3 is TGTGCCAGCTCTCCTCGACTCGCCAATGAGCAGTTCTTC. Translation: CASSPRLANEQFF.

This clonotype was observed a handful of times. The chain employs TRBV7-3 and TRBJ1-1; no clear D gene. The CDR3 is 13 amino acids. Germline CDR1 is SGHTA and CDR2 is FQGTGA. Trimming took 4 bases from V and 4 from J, leaving 10 bases between them. CDR3 loop: CASSSGSLTEAFF. CDR3 bases: TGTGCCAGCAGCTCCGGGTCGCTCACTGAAGCTTTCTTT.

This clonotype occurred a few times. The chain links TRBV7-8 to TRBJ2-1; no clear D. This CDR3 contains 14 residues. The germline V gene encodes CDR1 SGHVS and CDR2 FQNEAQ. V shed 2 bases and J shed 5 bases, with 10 bases lying between them. CDR3 sequence: CASSLPTSDNEQFF. CDR3 in DNA: TGTGCCAGCAGCTTACCGACATCAGACAATGAGCAGTTCTTC.

The table lists this clonotype with many counts. The V call is TRBV5-6, the J call TRBJ2-7; 8 positions agree with TRBD1. The ends lost 2 bases at V and 0 bases at J; junction bases unmatched: 4. The CDR3 contains 15 residues. Looked up from germline, CDR1 is SGHDT and CDR2 is YYEEEE. This CDR3 reads CASSLLGQASYEQYF. CDR3 coding DNA: TGTGCCAGCAGCTTATTGGGACAGGCCTCCTACGAGCAGTACTTC. Filled out from reference TRBV5-6 and TRBJ2-7, the complete variable domain reads DAGVTQSPTHLIKTRGQQVTLRCSPKSGHDTVSWYQQALGQGPQFIFQYYEEEERQRGNFPDRFSGHQFPNYSSELNVNALLLGDSALYLCASSLLGQASYEQYFGPGTRLTVT.

This clonotype showed up just a few times. The CDR3 bases are TGTGCCAGCAGCCTACAGGGACTTGGAGATACGCAGTATTTT. Translation: CASSLQGLGDTQYF. The gene calls are TRBV7-3 and TRBJ2-3, with D possibly being TRBD1 or TRBD2 (6 bases each). V was cut by 5 bases and J by 5 bases, with 14 bases left in between. CDR3 length: 14 residues. Looked up from germline, CDR1 is SGHTA and CDR2 is FQGTGA.

In its sample, this clonotype was seen a few times. The chain couples TRBV25-1 to TRBJ1-5; no clear D gene. Trimming took 1 base from V and 0 from J, leaving 16 bases between them. The CDR3 extends over 18 amino acids. Germline V gene data show CDR1 as MGHDK and CDR2 as SYGVNS. CDR3: CASSESQPLGGSNQPQHF. The CDR3 DNA reads TGTGCCAGCAGTGAATCCCAACCGTTGGGCGGTAGCAATCAGCCCCAGCATTTT.

CDR3 in DNA: TGCAGTGCTAGAGATTACGTGCAGGGGACTGAAGCTTTCTTT. Residues: CSARDYVQGTEAFF. The chain couples TRBV20-1 to TRBJ1-1; tentative D call: TRBD1 (6 bases). V was trimmed by 0 bases and J by 5 bases, leaving 13 bases between them. This CDR3 has 14 amino acids. Germline loops: CDR1 DFQATT, CDR2 SNEGSKA (reference sequence).

This clonotype was counted only a few times. The chain carries TRBV20-1 and TRBJ1-1; 7 nucleotides line up with TRBD1. In germline, CDR1 is DFQATT, CDR2 SNEGSKA (reference sequence). The CDR3 runs 14 residues. Trimming at V came to 3 bases and at J to 4 bases, leaving 8 bases not matched to a gene. The CDR3 DNA sequence: TGCAGTGCTAGCGAGACAGGGCAGGGCACTGAAGCTTTCTTT. Protein product: CSASETGQGTEAFF.

This rearrangement joins TRBV29-1 to TRBJ2-3; 8 nucleotides align to TRBD2. Losses at the gene ends were 8 bases for V and 7 bases for J; bases not matched to a gene: 23. The CDR3 is 17 amino acids. Germline V lookup: CDR1 SQVTM, CDR2 ANQGSEA. The DNA of the CDR3 is TGCAGCACAGACCGCCCCAGATCCAGCGGGAGCAGGCATACGCAGTATTTT. Translation gives CSTDRPRSSGSRHTQYF.

In its sample, this clonotype was seen many times. The V gene is TRBV7-2, the J gene TRBJ2-3; TRBD2 matches 7 bases. Unmatched junction bases numbered 7, after V lost 4 bases and J lost 3 bases. This CDR3 is built from 15 residues. CDR1 and CDR2 from the germline V gene are SGHTA and FQGNSA. The CDR3 bases are TGTGCCAGCAGCTGGGTGGGGGAGGGAACAGATACGCAGTATTTT. It codes for CASSWVGEGTDTQYF.

This clonotype was seen a handful of times. The chain uses TRBV7-2 and TRBJ2-3, with no clear D. CDR1 and CDR2 (germline): SGHTA, FQGNSA. Trimming stripped 4 bases from V and 3 bases from J, with 14 bases between. This CDR3 is built from 15 residues. CDR3 coding DNA: TGTGCCAGCAGCTCCAAATGGGCAACTACAGATACGCAGTATTTT. Translation: CASSSKWATTDTQYF.

This chain joins TRBV12-3 or TRBV12-4 and TRBJ2-7; D gene uncertain. The CDR3 is 14 residues long. V was cut by 6 bases and J by 3 bases, with 15 bases left in between. CDR3 bases: TGTGCCAGCAGGCCGGACGGCCCCATCTACGAGCAGTACTTC. It codes for CASRPDGPIYEQYF.

The table lists this clonotype with a few counts. V and J are TRBV20-1 and TRBJ2-7; TRBD1 matches 11 bases. Germline CDR1 DFQATT, CDR2 SNEGSKA (reference sequence). The CDR3 runs 14 residues. V shed 7 bases and J 2 bases; nucleotides not matched to a gene: 7. CDR3 loop: CSGAGTGGPYEQYF. The CDR3 DNA reads TGCAGTGGGGCAGGGACAGGGGGTCCCTACGAGCAGTACTTC.

This clonotype was observed many times. The CDR3 loop is CASSLAGTGGSEQFF. CDR3 coding DNA: TGTGCCAGCAGCTTGGCGGGGACAGGGGGCAGTGAGCAGTTCTTC. J is TRBJ2-1 and V is TRBV5-4, with TRBD1 identical over 12 bases. This CDR3 has 15 amino acids. V lost 0 bases and J lost 9; bases outside the gene matches: 4. Germline lookup yields CDR1 SGHNT and CDR2 YYREEE (reference sequence).

V is TRBV6-5 and J is TRBJ2-7, with 9 bases matching TRBD1. The CDR3 has 15 amino acids. Per germline, CDR1 MNHEY and CDR2 SVGAGI. Trimming removed 0 bases from V and 2 bases from J; junction bases left unmatched: 2. CDR3 residues: CASSYSGQGPYEQYF. DNA for the CDR3: TGTGCCAGCAGTTACTCGGGACAGGGACCCTACGAGCAGTACTTC.

This clonotype was seen only a few times. The chain uses TRBV7-6 and TRBJ2-5; D gene unclear. V was trimmed by 4 bases and J by 4 bases, leaving 13 bases between them. The V gene's germline CDR1 is SGHVS and CDR2 FNYEAQ. The CDR3 contains 14 residues. DNA of the CDR3: TGTGCCAGCAGCTCGGACCTCGCACCAGAGACCCAGTACTTC. Translating gives CASSSDLAPETQYF.

This clonotype showed up just a few times. The genes are TRBV12-3 or TRBV12-4 and TRBJ1-5, with D tentatively TRBD1 (5 bases). This CDR3 has 15 residues. Trimming took 6 bases from V and 4 from J, leaving 16 bases between them. CDR3 sequence (DNA): TGTGCCAGCAGCGCGGAGGGGTTTAAGAATCAGCCCCAGCATTTT. Amino acids: CASSAEGFKNQPQHF.